Each of the 12 T cell receptor beta chains below was sequenced from the same sample in a study of CD8 T cells in Susac syndrome. RNA in amounts of roughly 0.5 to 1 ug was reverse transcribed with random hexamers. In TCRdb, the immunoSEQ multiplex PCR reads were re-called with MiXCR into one record per CDR3 protein. This sample has more than 85,000 distinct CDR3 sequences, with less than 97% found just once. The sequenced sample was CD4+ T cells from PBMCs. The receptors here all came from a human donor in good health.

This sequence joins TRBV3-1 and TRBJ2-1; 7 positions agree with TRBD2. Germline values: CDR1 LGHDT, CDR2 YNNKEL (reference sequence). There are 15 residues in the CDR3. V shed 4 bases, J shed 1 base, and the junction held 4 bases outside the gene matches. This CDR3 reads CASSLSGISYNEQFF. The CDR3 coding sequence is TGTGCCAGCAGCCTCAGCGGGATATCCTACAATGAGCAGTTCTTC.

The J gene is TRBJ1-5, the V gene TRBV12-3 or TRBV12-4, with TRBD1 matching 8 bases. With V trimmed by 5 bases and J by 1 base, 10 bases remained unmatched. CDR3 length: 17 amino acids. In nucleotides, the CDR3 is TGTGCCAGCAGTACCCCAAGGACAGGGTTAAGCAATCAGCCCCAGCATTTT. The encoded protein is CASSTPRTGLSNQPQHF.

V and J are TRBV3-1 and TRBJ1-2; maybe TRBD1 (6 bases). V shed 0 bases and J shed 4 bases, with 12 bases lying between them. Germline V gives CDR1 LGHDT, CDR2 YNNKEL (reference sequence). The CDR3 sequence is 15 residues long. The CDR3 region is CASSQDIGQLYGYTF. Written as DNA, the CDR3 is TGTGCCAGCAGCCAAGATATAGGACAGCTCTATGGCTACACCTTC.

This clonotype was observed a single time. CDR3 sequence reads: CASSLRQGIPGANVLTF. As DNA, the CDR3 is TGTGCCAGCAGCCTCCGACAGGGAATCCCTGGGGCCAACGTCCTGACTTTC. The V and J genes are TRBV3-1 and TRBJ2-6, with 7 bases that match TRBD1. V dropped 4 bases and J dropped 2; count of bases not matched to a gene: 8. Germline CDR1 LGHDT, CDR2 YNNKEL (reference sequence). The CDR3 extends over 17 amino acids.

The chain joins TRBV25-1 to TRBJ2-1, with 12 positions matching TRBD2. Germline-derived CDR1 and CDR2 are MGHDK and SYGVNS. The V segment lost 0 bases and the J segment 12 bases; nucleotides outside the gene matches: 12. This CDR3 comprises 17 residues. CDR3 in amino acids: CASSEYVRTSGISRQFF. The CDR3 DNA reads TGTGCCAGCAGTGAATATGTCCGGACTAGCGGGATCTCTAGGCAGTTCTTC. Looking up the rest from reference TRBV25-1 and TRBJ2-1 gives the full variable domain: EADIYQTPRYLVIGTGKKITLECSQTMGHDKMYWYQQDPGMELHLIHYSYGVNSTEKGDLSSESTVSRIRTEHFPLTLESARPSHTSQYLCASSEYVRTSGISRQFFGPGTRLTVL.

The chain uses TRBV3-1 and TRBJ2-6, with D possibly TRBD1 on 6 matching bases. V was clipped by 3 bases and J by 0 bases, with 12 bases between them. The CDR3 totals 17 residues. Per germline, CDR1 LGHDT and CDR2 YNNKEL (reference sequence). Here the CDR3 reads CASSQWDTRSGANVLTF. The CDR3 region has the DNA TGTGCCAGCAGCCAGTGGGACACCCGCTCTGGGGCCAACGTCCTGACTTTC.

The chain uses TRBV7-2 and TRBJ2-7, with D perhaps TRBD2 (6 bases). This CDR3 is built from 17 residues. Germline CDR1 reads SGHTA; CDR2 reads FQGNSA. Trimming left V 4 bases short and J 4 bases short, with 23 bases between. As DNA, the CDR3 is TGTGCCAGCAGCTCCCCTTCTAGCGCGAGCCTCCGGTACGAGCAGTACTTC. It specifies CASSSPSSASLRYEQYF.

V gene TRBV3-1 combines with J gene TRBJ2-6; D ambiguous. Germline values: CDR1 LGHDT, CDR2 YNNKEL (reference sequence). The length of the CDR3 is 16 residues. Trimming pared 4 bases from V and 2 bases from J, leaving 12 bases between. The CDR3 bases are TGTGCCAGCAGCCGTCCGGATCTTGCTGGGGCCAACGTCCTGACTTTC. Its protein is CASSRPDLAGANVLTF.

The V call is TRBV6-2 or TRBV6-3, the J call TRBJ2-7; D is undetermined. Germline V gene sequence: CDR1 MNHEY, CDR2 SVGEGT. This CDR3 is 14 amino acids long. V was trimmed by 1 base and J by 7 bases, leaving 14 bases between them. The CDR3, as DNA: TGTGCCAGCAGTTACTTCGACACCTCGCAGGAGCAGTACTTC. Translation gives CASSYFDTSQEQYF.

The genes are TRBV2 and TRBJ2-7; D is possibly TRBD1 or TRBD2 (6 bases each). This CDR3 contains 15 residues. Germline CDR1 is SNHLY and CDR2 is FYNNEI. V shed 6 bases and J shed 1 base, with 16 bases lying between them. This CDR3 reads CASRGAGGPSYEQYF. As DNA, the CDR3 is TGTGCCAGCAGGGGGGCCGGGGGCCCATCCTACGAGCAGTACTTC. Filled out from reference TRBV2 and TRBJ2-7, the complete variable domain reads EPEVTQTPSHQVTQMGQEVILRCVPISNHLYFYWYRQILGQKVEFLVSFYNNEISEKSEIFDDQFSVERPDGSNFTLKIRSTKLEDSAMYFCASRGAGGPSYEQYFGPGTRLTVT.

This chain uses TRBV19 with TRBJ1-3, with D unresolved. CDR1 and CDR2 from the germline V gene are LNHDA and SQIVND (reference sequence). Trimming cost V 3 bases and J 1 base, with 10 bases left between them. This CDR3 has 15 amino acids. CDR3 sequence (DNA): TGTGCCAGTAGTATCGACGGCTCTTCTGGAAACACCATATATTTT. Amino acids: CASSIDGSSGNTIYF.

The chain couples TRBV9 to TRBJ1-2; D gene ambiguous. The V and J ends lost 1 base and 7 bases respectively, with 8 bases between them. Germline lookup yields CDR1 SGDLS and CDR2 YYNGEE. The CDR3 contains 12 residues. CDR3 sequence: CASSVLSGGYTF. The CDR3 nucleotides are TGTGCCAGCAGCGTATTATCTGGTGGCTACACCTTC.